This TCR beta chain comes out of a study of OX40 agonist ivuxolimab in advanced cancers. In terms of the full investigation: The costimulatory receptor OX40 (CD134) was targeted by ivuxolimab, a fully human IgG2 agonistic monoclonal antibody. Intravenous ivuxolimab was administered to patients every 2 weeks at six dose levels: 0.01, 0.1, 0.3, 1.5, 3 and 10 mg/kg. Of the roughly 50 dose-escalation patients, hepatocellular carcinoma was present in around 20, melanoma in some 15, renal cell carcinoma in 9 and head and neck cancer in 9. A male proportion of roughly 80% and a mean age of 60 years, ranging from 23 to 79, were recorded for the dose-escalation cohort. Prior anti-PD-1, anti-PD-L1 or anti-CTLA-4 therapy was permitted, and approximately 40% of dose-escalation patients had received checkpoint inhibitors. Partial responses occurred in three dose-escalation patients: two with cutaneous melanoma and one with hepatocellular carcinoma. The point of sequencing TCRbeta in the periphery was to test whether ivuxolimab changed TCR sequence diversity and drove clonal T-cell expansion. The monotherapy dose-escalation portion (N ≈ 52 patients) of the phase I ivuxolimab trial is reported in the paper.

The trial excluded patients who had a history of autoimmune disease or who were on systemic immunosuppression. Peripheral blood for TCR sequencing was drawn from every dose cohort at baseline, at cycle 4 day 1 and at cycle 7 day 1. The samples were taken from a phase I, first-in-human, multicenter, open-label dose-escalation trial of ivuxolimab. The trial enrolled adults with locally advanced or metastatic head and neck squamous cell, hepatocellular, melanoma or renal cell carcinoma. Before TCR sequencing, CD4+ T cells and CD8+ T cells were sorted from peripheral blood as separate populations. Overall results and qualifications from the work: Clonal expansion of both CD4+ and CD8+ blood T cells was observed from baseline to week 6 at doses 0.1 to 3.0 mg/kg. In the 0.1-3.0 mg/kg groups, partial responders had among the lowest normalized peripheral clonal expansion, particularly in CD8+ T cells. On average, CD8+ T cells showed more expanded clones than CD4+ T cells after ivuxolimab. The antigen specificity of the clonally expanded peripheral T cells was not determined. Low levels of normalized T-cell clonal expansion were also seen in some nonresponding patients.

Genomic DNA was extracted from sorted cells for sequencing of the TCRbeta CDR3 region. The immunoSEQ Assay was used for sequencing of TCRbeta CDR3 regions. The clones in this table, taken by TCRdb from immuneACCESS, are in-frame only. Not every clone is retained; where verified, under half of the shortfall comes from an unresolved V gene, and the cause of the rest is unknown. This sample lists about 73,000 clones; approximately 92% were detected once. The ten largest clones take up roughly 0.5% of the sample. Concerning this clone: Which antigen it targets is not known. No per-base quality is available; no much larger clone lies one base away.

Relative to germline, V is 6 bases shorter and J is 3 bases shorter, with 12 bases between their ends. The CDR3 starts with the cysteine, ends with the phenylalanine, and has 13 residues. Only the CDR3 DNA is retained, 39 bases long and in frame from the first base. CDR1 SGHTA and CDR2 FQGNSA are derived from the germline V gene. This receptor was identified in an adult with an advanced solid tumor such as melanoma, head and neck, liver or kidney cancer. Sequences were derived from CD4+ or CD8+ T cells sorted from blood, sampled in a trial of the OX40 agonist ivuxolimab. The receptor chain draws on TRBV7-2 and TRBJ2-7, with the identity of the D gene unclear. DNA sequence: TGTGCCAGCAGACCTAGTGGATACTACGAGCAGTACTTC. Translated, this gives CASRPSGYYEQYF.